This T cell receptor beta chain was identified in a study of blood T cell repertoires in COVID-19. Background on the study: There were acute and convalescent COVID-19 samples, and they came from the United States, Italy and Spain.

Donors were grouped by their self-reported clinical history. This clone was detected once. The same CDR3 can be traced to other DNA sequences in this sample. Only in-frame clones appear in the TCRdb table, and some are missing; sequencing was by immunoSEQ multiplex PCR. The data contain some 420,000 clones, over 75% of them seen just once; the ten biggest clones take up 0.9% to 1.2%. In germline, CDR1 is LNHDA, CDR2 SQIVND (reference sequence). This CDR3 spans 14 amino acids. V shed 7 bases, J shed 6 bases, and the junction held 6 bases outside the gene matches. The V gene is TRBV19, the J gene TRBJ2-3; 11 bases agree with TRBD1. This receptor was taken from a man aged 25 to 40 who had recovered from COVID-19. Sequencing used PBMCs or T cells enriched from blood (not recorded which). CDR3 in DNA: TGTGCCAGTAATTCGGGACAGGGGGTTGATACGCAGTATTTT. This translates into CASNSGQGVDTQYF.